This T cell receptor beta chain is from a study of CD8 T cells in ankylosing spondylitis. V was shortened by 6 bases and J by 1 base, with 9 bases between the two germline ends. Germline-derived CDR1 and CDR2 are KGHSH and LQKENI. The CDR3 is 13 amino acids. MiXCR was run by TCRdb on the 5' RACE reads, yielding one entry per CDR3 protein. The table lists some 130,000 distinct CDR3 sequences, roughly an eighth of them singletons. This clonotype was detected only a few times. This clonotype was obtained from a female donor with ankylosing spondylitis or in good health (not recorded which). Sequenced: blood, either unsorted or a sorted T cell fraction (not recorded which). V usage is TRBV18 and J usage is TRBJ1-1; D not certain. The chain's CDR3 is CASSEGQNTEAFF. CDR3 DNA: TGTGCCAGCTCGGAGGGTCAGAACACTGAAGCTTTCTTT.